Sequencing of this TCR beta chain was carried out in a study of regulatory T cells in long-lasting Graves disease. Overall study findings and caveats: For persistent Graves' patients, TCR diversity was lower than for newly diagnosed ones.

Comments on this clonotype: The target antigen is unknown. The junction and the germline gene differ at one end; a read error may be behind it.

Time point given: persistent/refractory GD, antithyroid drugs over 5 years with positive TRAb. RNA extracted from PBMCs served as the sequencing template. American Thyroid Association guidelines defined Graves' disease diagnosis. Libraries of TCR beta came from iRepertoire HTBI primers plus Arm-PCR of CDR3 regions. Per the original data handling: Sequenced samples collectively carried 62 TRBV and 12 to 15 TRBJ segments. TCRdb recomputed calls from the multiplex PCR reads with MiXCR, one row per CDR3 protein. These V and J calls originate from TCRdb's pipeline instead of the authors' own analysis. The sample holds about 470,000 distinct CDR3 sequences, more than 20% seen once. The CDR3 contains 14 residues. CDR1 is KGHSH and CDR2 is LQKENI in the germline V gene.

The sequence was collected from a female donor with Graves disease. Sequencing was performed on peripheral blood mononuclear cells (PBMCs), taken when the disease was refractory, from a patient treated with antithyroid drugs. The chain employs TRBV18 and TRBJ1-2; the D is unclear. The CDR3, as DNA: TGTGTCAGCTCACCTTCGAAGGGTGGCTATGGCTACACCTTC. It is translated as CVSSPSKGGYGYTF. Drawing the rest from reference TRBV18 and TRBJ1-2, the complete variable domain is NAGVMQNPRHLVRRRGQEARLRCSPMKGHSHVYWYRQLPEEGLKFMVYLQKENIIDESGMPKERFSAEFPKEGPSILRIQQVVRGDSAAYFCVSSPSKGGYGYTFGSGTRLTVV.